This T cell receptor beta chain is drawn from a study of Tregs in tolerant kidney transplant recipients. About the research overall: The nonmyeloablative bone marrow transplants came from related graft donors, with transient mixed chimerism. General study findings and limits: Validation in larger populations is needed because few patients were studied. For some patients, primers changed over time, blocking nucleotide-level comparison.

As regards this clone: What it binds is not known.

Only in-frame clones appear in the TCRdb table, and some are missing; sequencing was by immunoSEQ multiplex PCR. In the table there are some 66,000 clones, roughly 90% of which are singletons. This sequence was found in a human donor who received a combined kidney and bone marrow transplant. This material consisted of CD8+ T cells from blood, taken before the transplant.

The CDR3 sequence: CASSIGRIGYTF. In DNA, the CDR3 is TGTGCCAGTAGTATAGGCAGGATAGGCTACACCTTC. The chain carries TRBV19 and TRBJ1-2; D gene unclear. Deletions cut 1 base from V and 8 bases from J, with 8 bases between. The CDR3 runs 12 residues. CDR1 LNHDA and CDR2 SQIVND come from the germline V gene (reference sequence).